This TCR beta chain was observed in a study of T cell clones after liver transplantation. The method was immunoSEQ multiplex PCR; TCRdb's version includes in-frame clones alone and lacks a portion of them. The sample records 25,000 to 35,000 clones, around 94% being singletons. Sequenced here: CD8+ T cells from blood, sampled 12 months after liver transplant. This TCR was recovered from a human patient who received a liver transplant. Some T cells may be the graft donor's.

CDR3 region: CASRRVPDRGTYEQYF. CDR3 coding DNA: TGTGCCAGCAGACGAGTCCCCGATAGAGGGACCTACGAGCAGTACTTC. The V call is TRBV7-2, the J call TRBJ2-7; D is possibly TRBD2 (5 bases). The ends were cut back, 6 bases at V and 2 bases at J, with 20 bases in the middle. Germline values: CDR1 SGHTA, CDR2 FQGNSA. The CDR3 spans 16 residues.